These T cell receptor beta chains were read from a single sample in a study. TCRdb used MiXCR to reprocess the 5' RACE reads, holding one entry per CDR3 protein. This table has about 54,000 distinct CDR3 sequences, roughly 18% appearing once. The sample consisted of naive CD4+ T cells sorted from blood. All receptors come from a female donor with breast cancer. The CDR3 runs from the conserved cysteine through the conserved F or W. D genes are given only for firm matches. Part of the rows lack a size; the others show once, few, many or a class for expanded clones.

D	V	length	J	size	DNA	CDR3
TRBD1	TRBV29-1	13	TRBJ2-3	few	TGCAGCGTTGAGCCACAGGGGGTAGATACGCAGTATTTT	CSVEPQGVDTQYF
TRBD1	TRBV20-1	12	TRBJ1-1	few	TGCAGTGCTAGACAGGGGGCCACTGAAGCTTTCTTT	CSARQGATEAFF
NA	TRBV7-3	14	TRBJ2-6	few	TGTGCCAGCAGGGGCGGAGCTGGGGCCAACGTCCTGACTTTC	CASRGGAGANVLTF
NA	TRBV4-1	13	TRBJ2-1	many	TGCGCCAGCAGCGCGCTCCGCAAGAGGGTTCGGTTCTTC	CASSALRKRVRFF
NA	TRBV5-1	13	TRBJ1-1	NA	TGCGCCAGCAGCCCCCGACAGAGCACTGAAGCTTTCTTT	CASSPRQSTEAFF
NA	TRBV9	14	TRBJ2-3	NA	TGTGCCAGCAGCGCCGGACCGGGCACAGATACGCAGTATTTT	CASSAGPGTDTQYF
NA	TRBV12-3/TRBV12-4	14	TRBJ2-2	many	TGTGCCAGCAGCTTACTACAGAACACCGGGGAGCTGTTTTTT	CASSLLQNTGELFF
NA	TRBV5-1	13	TRBJ1-1	many	TGCGCCAGCAGCTTGGGAGGAGGGATTGAAGCTTTCTTT	CASSLGGGIEAFF
NA	TRBV6-1	15	TRBJ1-6	many	TGTGCCAGCAGTGTCCGGACAGCTGATAATTCACCCCTCCACTTT	CASSVRTADNSPLHF
NA	TRBV5-1	14	TRBJ2-5	few	TGCGCCAGCAGCTTGGGGAGGGCCTGGGAGACCCAGTACTTC	CASSLGRAWETQYF
NA	TRBV7-9	14	TRBJ1-1	few	TGTGCCAGCAGTTCGAGACAGGTGAACACTGAAGCTTTCTTT	CASSSRQVNTEAFF
TRBD2	TRBV7-9	17	TRBJ2-7	NA	TGTGCCAGCAGTCGGAAGCCCGGGACTAGCGATGCCTACGAGCAGTACTTC	CASSRKPGTSDAYEQYF
TRBD2	TRBV7-3	15	TRBJ2-1	NA	TGTGCCAGCAGCTCCCGACGGGAGGGCCTTTATGAGCAGTTCTTC	CASSSRREGLYEQFF
NA	TRBV7-8	14	TRBJ1-3	many	TGTGCCAGCAGCATGTTACGGGAGGGAAACACCATATATTTT	CASSMLREGNTIYF
NA	TRBV5-1	15	TRBJ2-2	NA	TGCGCCAGCAGCTCGCCTGCAGGGGCGACCGGGGAGCTGGTTTTT	CASSSPAGATGELVF
NA	TRBV5-1	15	TRBJ2-1	NA	TGCGCCAGCAGCCTCGGGGCAGGGGTAAACGATGAGCAGTTCTTC	CASSLGAGVNDEQFF
NA	TRBV29-1	13	TRBJ1-1	few	TGCAGCGTGTGGGGGGCGGAGAACACTGAAGCTTTCTTT	CSVWGAENTEAFF
NA	TRBV5-1	17	TRBJ2-1	NA	TGCGCCAGCAGCTTGAGCCTCGGCGGTTCCCCACTCAATGAGCAGTTCTTC	CASSLSLGGSPLNEQFF
NA	TRBV30	15	TRBJ1-1	NA	TGTGCCTGGAGTCCCAAGGAGACAGGACCCCCTGAAGCTTTCTTT	CAWSPKETGPPEAFF
NA	TRBV11-1	14	TRBJ2-2	few	TGTGCCAGCAGCTTATCGGAAGGCACCGGGGAGCTGTTTTTT	CASSLSEGTGELFF
TRBD1	TRBV3-1	15	TRBJ1-6	NA	TGTGCCAGCAGCCGAAGGACAGGGAGCGATTCACCCCTCTACTTT	CASSRRTGSDSPLYF
TRBD1	TRBV7-9	13	TRBJ1-4	few	TGTGCCAGCGGACAGGGAATGGATGAAAAACTGTTTTTT	CASGQGMDEKLFF
NA	TRBV5-1	14	TRBJ2-5	NA	TGCGCCAGCAGCTTTTCGGCGAACCAAGAGACCCAGTACTTC	CASSFSANQETQYF
NA	TRBV7-7	14	TRBJ2-5	NA	TGTGCTAGCAGCTTTTCAATTAGACCGGAGACCCAGTACTTC	CASSFSIRPETQYF
NA	TRBV7-9	13	TRBJ1-1	many	TGTGCCAGCAGCCTTATTGGGAACACTGAAGCTTTCTTT	CASSLIGNTEAFF
NA	TRBV7-9	11	TRBJ1-2	many	TGTGCCAGCAGCTTTGAAGGTGGCTACACCTTC	CASSFEGGYTF
NA	TRBV12-3/TRBV12-4	15	TRBJ2-5	few	TGTGCCAGCAGTTTATGGGACACCCTGAAGGAGACCCAGTACTTC	CASSLWDTLKETQYF
NA	TRBV12-3/TRBV12-4	13	TRBJ2-7	many	TGTGCCAGCAGTCTACAGGTAAACTACGAGCAGTACTTC	CASSLQVNYEQYF
NA	TRBV12-3/TRBV12-4	16	TRBJ1-2	NA	TGTGCCAGCAGTTTTCGGGCAGGACACTCTAACTATGGCTACACCTTC	CASSFRAGHSNYGYTF
NA	TRBV12-3/TRBV12-4	11	TRBJ2-5	NA	TGTGCCAGCAGTTTGGAAGGGGCCCAGTACTTC	CASSLEGAQYF
NA	TRBV7-2	15	TRBJ1-1	few	TGTGCCAGCAGCTTAGTCGGTGCCCTGAACACTGAAGCTTTCTTT	CASSLVGALNTEAFF
NA	TRBV12-3/TRBV12-4	13	TRBJ1-1	few	TGTGCCAGCAGTTTACAGCGTCGCACTGAAGCTTTCTTT	CASSLQRRTEAFF
TRBD2	TRBV20-1	15	TRBJ2-3	many	TGCAGTGCTAGTTTACTAGCGGATATCACAGATACGCAGTATTTT	CSASLLADITDTQYF
NA	TRBV5-1	14	TRBJ1-3	many	TGCGCCAGCAGCGCCGGGACAACTGGAAACACCATATATTTT	CASSAGTTGNTIYF
NA	TRBV7-2	11	TRBJ1-3	few	TGTGCCAGCAGCTTGTCCAACACCATATATTTT	CASSLSNTIYF
TRBD1	TRBV20-1	13	TRBJ1-2	few	TGCAGTGCTAGAGATCTCGTTCAGGGGGCCGGTACCTTC	CSARDLVQGAGTF
TRBD2	TRBV20-1	19	TRBJ2-1	NA	TGCAGTGCTAGATTTCCCCCCCAGAGACTAGCGGGAGTTAGCAATGAGCAGTTCTTC	CSARFPPQRLAGVSNEQFF
NA	TRBV20-1	13	TRBJ1-5	many	TGCAGTGCTGGGAGGCAGAACAATCAGCCCCAGCATTTT	CSAGRQNNQPQHF
NA	TRBV7-2	16	TRBJ2-5	NA	TGTACCAGCAGGAATAAACAGGGGATTGGGAGGGAGACCCAGTACTTC	CTSRNKQGIGRETQYF
TRBD2	TRBV7-2	17	TRBJ2-1	few	TGTGCCAGCAGCCAGGGGGGGACTAGCGGGGCTTACAATGAGCAGTTCTTC	CASSQGGTSGAYNEQFF
NA	TRBV9	14	TRBJ1-5	many	TGTGCCAGCAGCTCGGGGGGGGCCAATCAGCCCCAGCATTTT	CASSSGGANQPQHF
TRBD2	TRBV5-1	13	TRBJ2-5	NA	TGCGCCAGCAGCAATAGCGGGCAAGAGACCCAGTACTTC	CASSNSGQETQYF
NA	TRBV7-2	15	TRBJ1-2	NA	TGTGCCAGCAGCTTTACCCGGGACGGAGCTGATGGCTACACCTTC	CASSFTRDGADGYTF
NA	TRBV3-1	14	TRBJ1-2	NA	TGTGCCAGCAGCCAAGATCAGGGTCCCTATGGCTACACCTTC	CASSQDQGPYGYTF
NA	TRBV2	14	TRBJ1-6	few	TGTGCCAGCAGGATGGCCTTCGGGAATTCACCCCTCCACTTT	CASRMAFGNSPLHF
TRBD2	TRBV20-1	15	TRBJ2-1	NA	TGCAGTGCCCCGACTAGCGGGAAGTCCTACAATGAGCAGTTCTTC	CSAPTSGKSYNEQFF
TRBD2	TRBV10-3	15	TRBJ2-3	NA	TGTGCCATCAGGGGGACTAGCGGGAGGGCAGATACGCAGTATTTT	CAIRGTSGRADTQYF
NA	TRBV7-2	12	TRBJ2-3	many	TGTGCCAGCAGCAGTTCCCGGTCGACGCAGTATTTT	CASSSSRSTQYF
NA	TRBV20-1	14	TRBJ1-6	NA	TGCAGTGCTAGAGGGGCAGGATCGAATTCACCCCTCCACTTT	CSARGAGSNSPLHF
TRBD2	TRBV5-1	15	TRBJ2-7	NA	TGCGCCAGCAGCAGGGCTAGCGGGACCACCTACGAGCAGTACTTC	CASSRASGTTYEQYF